These 24 T cell receptor beta chains originate from one sample sequenced in a study of long-term antiretroviral therapy in people with HIV. The libraries were made with immunoSEQ v3.0 at survey level. Repertoires were generated with immunoSEQ multiplex PCR, while TCRdb's copy carries only in-frame clones and drops some. The data show 25,000 to 35,000 clones, approximately 91% seen once. The specimen was unsorted PBMCs, collected around 5 years before starting antiretroviral therapy. The origin of the receptors is a man aged 45-65 years with HIV.

A single count supports this clone. This chain links TRBV6-5 with TRBJ2-5; tentatively, D is TRBD1 or TRBD2 (5 bases each). This CDR3 has 14 residues. The ends were cut back, 6 bases at V and 5 bases at J, with 16 bases in the middle. Looked up from germline, CDR1 is MNHEY and CDR2 is SVGAGI. DNA for the CDR3: TGTGCCAGCAGCACCTGGGGGATCTCGGAGACCCAGTACTTC. Translated: CASSTWGISETQYF.

This clone came up a few times. This rearrangement joins TRBV7-2 to TRBJ2-3; 13 bases are shared with TRBD2. V trimming: 4 bases; J trimming: 1 base; junction bases outside the gene matches: 5. Germline CDR1 SGHTA, CDR2 FQGNSA. This CDR3 has 17 amino acids. CDR3 nucleotides: TGTGCCAGCAGCTCTACTAGCGGGGGGGCCGGCACAGATACGCAGTATTTT. As protein: CASSSTSGGAGTDTQYF.

This CDR3 is CSVLPGLAEGYTDTQYF. The CDR3, as DNA: TGCAGCGTCCTCCCTGGACTAGCGGAGGGCTACACAGATACGCAGTATTTT. The genes are TRBV29-1 and TRBJ2-3; TRBD2 matches at 10 bases. The CDR3 spans 17 residues. In germline, CDR1 is SQVTM, CDR2 ANQGSEA. The V gene end was trimmed by 6 bases and the J gene end by 2 bases; junction bases not matched to a gene: 14.

J is TRBJ2-7 and V is TRBV7-2; TRBD2 agrees at 8 bases. The CDR3 is 16 amino acids. Unmatched junction bases numbered 7, after V lost 3 bases and J lost 0 bases. CDR1 is SGHTA, CDR2 FQGNSA, per germline. In nucleotides, the CDR3 is TGTGCCAGCAGCTTCAGCGGGGGAAGGGGCTCCTACGAGCAGTACTTC. It is translated as CASSFSGGRGSYEQYF.

The chain joins TRBV18 to TRBJ1-2; 7 nucleotides agree with TRBD1. This CDR3 has 14 amino acids. V was clipped by 6 bases and J by 3 bases; unmatched bases: 7. CDR1 is KGHSH, CDR2 LQKENI, per germline. The CDR3 bases are TGTGCCAGCTCTTTGACAGGGAGAGACTATGGCTACACCTTC. Its translation: CASSLTGRDYGYTF.

This rearrangement joins TRBV7-3 to TRBJ1-6, with D possibly TRBD1 on 6 matching bases. CDR1 and CDR2 (germline): SGHTA, FQGTGA. This CDR3 is 14 amino acids long. V shed 5 bases and J shed 7 bases, with 12 bases lying between them. The CDR3 DNA follows: TGTGCCAGCAGCCGCGGACAGAGGAATTCACCCCTCCACTTT. Its protein is CASSRGQRNSPLHF.

This clone was seen only a few times. The chain carries TRBV14 and TRBJ2-1; a possible D gene is TRBD1 (5 bases). Germline V gene sequence: CDR1 SGHDN, CDR2 FVKESK. With 4 bases removed from V and 12 bases from J, the gap between germline ends came to 13 bases. The CDR3 runs to 12 residues. Here the CDR3 DNA reads TGTGCCAGCAGCCCGCAGGGATTAGTGCAGTTCTTC. It specifies CASSPQGLVQFF.

V usage is TRBV9 and J usage is TRBJ2-1, with a possible D match to TRBD2 (6 bases). CDR1 is SGDLS, CDR2 YYNGEE, per germline. The CDR3 totals 15 residues. V was clipped by 0 bases and J by 4 bases, with 11 bases between them. CDR3 loop: CASSVGGGAYNEQFF. The CDR3 nucleotides are TGTGCCAGCAGCGTAGGTGGAGGGGCTTACAATGAGCAGTTCTTC.

This chain uses TRBV7-8 with TRBJ2-3; D gene unclear. The CDR3 runs 12 residues. Trimming removed 1 base at V and 8 bases at J, with 7 bases between. Germline assignment: CDR1 SGHVS and CDR2 FQNEAQ. The CDR3 loop reads CASSLVVTTQYF. CDR3 nucleotide sequence: TGTGCCAGCAGCTTAGTGGTTACTACGCAGTATTTT.

The chain uses TRBV5-6 and TRBJ2-1, with TRBD2 matching 11 bases. This CDR3 is 19 amino acids long. V shed 4 bases, J shed 0 bases, and the junction held 12 bases outside the gene matches. CDR1 and CDR2 (germline): SGHDT, YYEEEE. The DNA of the CDR3 is TGTGCCAGCAGCCAATACCCCGGGACTAGCGGATACTCCTACAATGAGCAGTTCTTC. Amino acids: CASSQYPGTSGYSYNEQFF.

This chain connects TRBV30 to TRBJ1-5, with a weak D call TRBD1 (6 bases). With 2 bases removed from V and 3 bases from J, the gap between germline ends came to 17 bases. The germline CDR1 and CDR2 sequences are GTSNPN and SVGIG (reference sequence). This CDR3 contains 16 residues. The CDR3 DNA reads as TGTGCCTGGAGTCACCCCACAGGGTACGCCAATCAGCCCCAGCATTTT. This sequence encodes CAWSHPTGYANQPQHF.

The chain carries TRBV4-1 and TRBJ2-5, with 11 bases identical to TRBD2. The CDR3 is made up of 18 amino acids. V lost 2 bases, J lost 4 bases, and 12 bases stayed unmatched. The V gene's germline CDR1 is MGHRA and CDR2 YSYEKL. As DNA, the CDR3 is TGCGCCAGCAGCCAACTATCCCCCACTAGCGGGAGCGGAGAGACCCAGTACTTC. Translating gives CASSQLSPTSGSGETQYF.

The gene calls are TRBV5-1 and TRBJ2-5; 8 nucleotides line up with TRBD1. The V gene's germline CDR1 is SGHRS and CDR2 YFSETQ. With 4 bases clipped from V and 5 bases from J, the junction kept 7 bases outside the gene matches. The CDR3 is 14 amino acids. The DNA for the CDR3 is TGCGCCAGCAGCCACGGGACAGGCGACGAGACCCAGTACTTC. Translated, it gives CASSHGTGDETQYF.

The chain recombines TRBV6-1 with TRBJ1-2; D is ambiguous. This CDR3 is 16 amino acids long. The V and J ends lost 0 bases and 4 bases respectively, with 15 bases between them. Looked up from germline, CDR1 is MNHNS and CDR2 is SASEGT. CDR3 sequence: CASSEATANPLYGYTF. The CDR3, as DNA: TGTGCCAGCAGTGAAGCTACAGCGAATCCCCTCTATGGCTACACCTTC.

The rearrangement joins TRBV7-8 to TRBJ2-2; TRBD2 matches 8 bases. Germline V lookup: CDR1 SGHVS, CDR2 FQNEAQ. Unmatched junction bases numbered 10, after V lost 6 bases and J lost 1 base. The CDR3 totals 17 residues. As DNA, the CDR3 is TGTGCCAGCAGACCAACGGGGGGGCTATTGAACACCGGGGAGCTGTTTTTT. Translated, it gives CASRPTGGLLNTGELFF. Full variable domain (remainder filled in from reference TRBV7-8 and TRBJ2-2): GAGVSQSPRYKVAKRGQDVALRCDPISGHVSLFWYQQALGQGPEFLTYFQNEAQLDKSGLPSDRFFAERPEGSVSTLKIQRTQQEDSAVYLCASRPTGGLLNTGELFFGEGSRLTVL.

The genes are TRBV7-2 and TRBJ2-1, with 8 bases that match TRBD2. Germline values: CDR1 SGHTA, CDR2 FQGNSA. The ends lost 5 bases at V and 8 bases at J; junction bases unmatched: 14. CDR3 size: 16 residues. In nucleotides, the CDR3 is TGTGCCAGCAGCCCTCGGTGGAGCGGGAGTGGCGATGAGCAGTTCTTC. This gives the protein CASSPRWSGSGDEQFF.

In its sample, this clone was seen a few times. The chain uses TRBV10-3 and TRBJ1-1; D possibly corresponds to TRBD1 (5 bases). Germline V lookup: CDR1 ENHRY, CDR2 SYGVKD. The CDR3 consists of 12 residues. With 8 bases removed from V and 0 bases from J, the gap between germline ends came to 7 bases. The CDR3, as DNA: TGTGCCATCGGGGGATTGAACACTGAAGCTTTCTTT. This codes for CAIGGLNTEAFF.

This clone came up a few times. The chain uses TRBV10-3 and TRBJ2-2, with TRBD1 as a possible D gene (6 bases). Germline V lookup: CDR1 ENHRY, CDR2 SYGVKD. V lost 8 bases and J lost 5, with 9 bases in between. The CDR3 spans 12 residues. Written as DNA, the CDR3 is TGTGCCATCGGGGGCGGGACCGGGGAGCTGTTTTTT. It yields the protein CAIGGGTGELFF.

The V and J genes are TRBV7-3 and TRBJ2-7; TRBD1 matches 9 bases. This CDR3 has 16 amino acids. The V gene's germline CDR1 is SGHTA and CDR2 FQGTGA. V dropped 3 bases and J dropped 0; count of bases not matched to a gene: 6. The CDR3 sequence is CASSFKGTGTSYEQYF. CDR3 DNA: TGTGCCAGCAGCTTCAAAGGGACAGGGACCTCCTACGAGCAGTACTTC.

The chain recombines TRBV7-9 with TRBJ1-1; no reliable D call. Germline loops: CDR1 SEHNR, CDR2 FQNEAQ (reference sequence). CDR3 length: 15 amino acids. The V and J ends lost 4 bases and 7 bases respectively, with 19 bases between them. CDR3 region: CASSSGTGGYVEAFF. The CDR3 nucleotides are TGTGCCAGCAGCTCCGGAACGGGAGGGTATGTTGAAGCTTTCTTT. The entire variable domain, with the rest obtained from reference TRBV7-9 and TRBJ1-1, is as follows: DTGVSQNPRHKITKRGQNVTFRCDPISEHNRLYWYRQTLGQGPEFLTYFQNEAQLEKSRLLSDRFSAERPKGSFSTLEIQRTEQGDSAMYLCASSSGTGGYVEAFFGQGTRLTVV.

The rearrangement joins TRBV7-2 to TRBJ1-2; D possibly corresponds to TRBD1 (6 bases). V was trimmed by 6 bases and J by 0 bases, leaving 14 bases between them. Germline assignment: CDR1 SGHTA and CDR2 FQGNSA. CDR3 size: 15 residues. CDR3 nucleotides: TGTGCCAGCAGTCGGAGGGACACTACTAACTATGGCTACACCTTC. Translating gives CASSRRDTTNYGYTF.

V gene TRBV5-6 combines with J gene TRBJ2-3; D remains ambiguous. The CDR3 loop spans 14 amino acids. CDR1 SGHDT and CDR2 YYEEEE come from the germline V gene. The V end lost 0 bases, the J end lost 2 bases, and 7 bases lay between the germline ends. CDR3 DNA: TGTGCCAGCAGCTTGGCCCTATACACAGATACGCAGTATTTT. This translates into CASSLALYTDTQYF.

V usage is TRBV29-1 and J usage is TRBJ2-1; TRBD2 matches 8 bases. Germline lookup yields CDR1 SQVTM and CDR2 ANQGSEA. The J segment lost 8 bases and the V segment lost 4 bases, leaving 7 bases of the junction unmatched. The CDR3 has 13 residues. The CDR3 spells CSVGGAGVYEQFF. The CDR3 DNA sequence: TGCAGCGTTGGGGGAGCGGGAGTATATGAGCAGTTCTTC.

This rearrangement joins TRBV7-9 to TRBJ2-7; D unclear. Germline CDR1 reads SEHNR; CDR2 reads FQNEAQ (reference sequence). The CDR3 has 14 residues. V was trimmed by 3 bases and J by 2 bases, leaving 11 bases between them. CDR3 in amino acids: CASSFGRVTYEQYF. CDR3 bases: TGTGCCAGCAGCTTCGGTAGGGTAACCTACGAGCAGTACTTC. Full variable domain (outside the CDR3, taken from reference TRBV7-9 and TRBJ2-7): DTGVSQNPRHKITKRGQNVTFRCDPISEHNRLYWYRQTLGQGPEFLTYFQNEAQLEKSRLLSDRFSAERPKGSFSTLEIQRTEQGDSAMYLCASSFGRVTYEQYFGPGTRLTVT.